This is a list of T cell receptor beta chains from one sample in a study of blood T cell repertoires in COVID-19. TCRdb's table, derived via immunoSEQ multiplex PCR, lists solely in-frame clones and lacks some. The sample lists just over 650,000 clones, about 90% seen once, with 0.2% to 0.3% in the top ten. The sample was peripheral blood. The receptors were sampled from a woman aged 18-35 years with acute or convalescent COVID-19. The CDR3 runs from the conserved cysteine through the conserved F or W. Fields, in order: J gene, D gene, V gene, clone size, CDR3 protein, CDR3 DNA. A D gene is named only where the DNA matches it firmly. The size of a clone is reported for some rows only, either as once, few or many, or as a class for expanded clones.

TRBJ1-2 | TRBD1 | TRBV19 | NA | CASSLDRSYGYTF | TGTGCCAGTAGTTTGGACAGGAGTTATGGCTACACCTTC
TRBJ2-2 | NA | TRBV4-3 | NA | CASSQQGNTGELFF | TGCGCCAGCAGCCAACAGGGGAACACCGGGGAGCTGTTTTTT
TRBJ2-3 | TRBD2 | TRBV3-1/TRBV3-2 | once | CASSHPTSGRLTDTQYF | TGTGCCAGCAGCCATCCTACTAGCGGGAGGCTCACAGATACGCAGTATTTT
TRBJ2-7 | NA | TRBV29-1 | NA | CSVGSKGVGYEQYF | TGCAGCGTTGGTTCGAAGGGAGTAGGGTACGAGCAGTACTTC
TRBJ2-7 | TRBD2 | TRBV3-1/TRBV3-2 | NA | CASSKPVPGLARYEQYF | TGTGCCAGCAGCAAGCCCGTACCGGGACTAGCGCGGTACGAGCAGTACTTC
TRBJ1-2 | TRBD1 | TRBV15 | NA | CATSRQGTNYGYTF | TGTGCCACCAGCCGACAGGGGACTAACTATGGCTACACCTTC
TRBJ2-5 | NA | TRBV24-1 | NA | CATSDRTEGKTQYF | TGTGCCACCAGTGATAGGACAGAGGGGAAGACCCAGTACTTC
TRBJ1-2 | NA | TRBV19 | NA | CASSVANYGYTF | TGTGCCAGTAGCGTAGCTAACTATGGCTACACCTTC
TRBJ1-2 | NA | TRBV3-1/TRBV3-2 | NA | CASTRGDSMFDGYTF | TGTGCCAGCACCAGAGGAGACAGCATGTTCGATGGCTACACCTTC
TRBJ1-1 | NA | TRBV19 | NA | CASSPPGRGGYTEAFF | TGTGCCAGTAGTCCTCCTGGACGTGGGGGGTACACTGAAGCTTTCTTT
TRBJ2-7 | TRBD1 | TRBV30 | NA | CAWSWTGFPNEQYF | TGTGCCTGGAGCTGGACAGGGTTCCCCAACGAGCAGTACTTC
TRBJ1-3 | TRBD1 | TRBV6-5 | NA | CASSYLGQVPGNTIYF | TGTGCCAGCAGTTACCTTGGACAGGTCCCTGGAAACACCATATATTTT
TRBJ2-7 | TRBD2 | TRBV27 | NA | CASRGLAGTGEQYF | TGTGCCAGCAGGGGCCTAGCGGGGACCGGCGAGCAGTACTTC
TRBJ2-2 | NA | TRBV11-3 | NA | CASSLSFRANTGELFF | TGTGCCAGCAGCTTATCATTCCGGGCGAACACCGGGGAGCTGTTTTTT
TRBJ1-5 | NA | TRBV5-1 | few | CASSRRGDQPQHF | TGCGCCAGCAGCAGGCGGGGGGATCAGCCCCAGCATTTT
TRBJ1-1 | TRBD1 | TRBV27 | NA | CASSFRTGYEAFF | TGTGCCAGCAGTTTCAGGACAGGGTATGAAGCTTTCTTT
TRBJ1-2 | TRBD1 | TRBV7-9 | few | CASSQQGLVYGYTF | TGTGCCAGCAGCCAACAGGGGTTGGTCTATGGCTACACCTTC
TRBJ1-1 | NA | TRBV2 | NA | CAGSSPGSYTEAFF | TGTGCCGGCTCCTCCCCGGGAAGTTACACTGAAGCTTTCTTT
TRBJ1-2 | NA | TRBV4-3 | NA | CASSQDIGQLYGYTF | TGCGCCAGCAGCCAAGATATCGGACAGCTCTATGGCTACACCTTC
TRBJ1-1 | NA | TRBV30 | NA | CAWIRSGGWNTEAFF | TGTGCCTGGATTCGGTCCGGGGGATGGAACACTGAAGCTTTCTTT
TRBJ1-5 | NA | TRBV12-3/TRBV12-4 | NA | CASRQKQGQPQHF | TGTGCCAGCAGACAAAAACAGGGTCAGCCCCAGCATTTT
TRBJ1-6 | NA | TRBV19 | NA | CASSIGHRNSPLHF | TGTGCCAGTAGTATAGGGCACCGAAATTCACCCCTCCACTTT
TRBJ1-6 | TRBD1 | TRBV5-1 | NA | CASSLGTGKNSPLHF | TGCGCCAGCAGCTTGGGGACAGGGAAGAATTCACCCCTCCACTTT
TRBJ1-1 | NA | TRBV6-5 | once | CASSLEGHTNTEAFF | TGTGCCAGCAGTCTCGAAGGACACACGAACACTGAAGCTTTCTTT
TRBJ2-3 | NA | TRBV7-6 | NA | CASSLQATDTQYF | TGTGCCAGCAGCTTGCAGGCCACAGATACGCAGTATTTT
TRBJ1-1 | TRBD1 | TRBV5-1 | NA | CASSLGGNTEAFF | TGCGCCAGCAGCTTAGGGGGCAACACTGAAGCTTTCTTT
TRBJ1-2 | TRBD1 | TRBV18 | NA | CASSPGQGSNYGYTF | TGTGCCAGCTCACCAGGACAGGGATCTAACTATGGCTACACCTTC
TRBJ2-7 | TRBD1 | TRBV25-1 | NA | CASSAGQGVYEQYF | TGTGCCAGCAGTGCGGGACAGGGAGTCTACGAGCAGTACTTC
TRBJ1-2 | TRBD1 | TRBV5-4 | once | CASSFLGQGNYGYTF | TGTGCCAGCAGCTTCCTTGGACAGGGGAACTATGGCTACACCTTC
TRBJ2-3 | TRBD2 | TRBV9 | few | CASSVGLAGTDTQYF | TGTGCCAGCAGCGTAGGACTAGCGGGGACAGATACGCAGTATTTT
TRBJ1-6 | TRBD1 | TRBV5-1 | NA | CASSLGQGNSPLHF | TGCGCCAGCAGCCTGGGACAGGGCAATTCACCCCTCCACTTT
TRBJ1-5 | NA | TRBV6-5 | few | CASIWGGLGNQPQHF | TGTGCCAGCATTTGGGGGGGGCTTGGCAATCAGCCCCAGCATTTT
TRBJ1-6 | TRBD1 | TRBV19 | NA | CASSILGGQGNSPLHF | TGTGCCAGTAGTATTTTAGGAGGACAGGGGAACTCACCCCTCCACTTT
TRBJ1-3 | NA | TRBV4-3 | NA | CASSQAQGYGNTIYF | TGCGCCAGCAGCCAAGCACAGGGATATGGAAACACCATATATTTT
TRBJ1-1 | TRBD1 | TRBV19 | NA | CASYDRVSTEAFF | TGTGCCAGTTATGACAGGGTAAGCACTGAAGCTTTCTTT
TRBJ2-1 | NA | TRBV30 | NA | CAWRSTDYNEQFF | TGTGCCTGGAGGTCGACAGATTACAATGAGCAGTTCTTC
TRBJ1-6 | NA | TRBV30 | NA | CAWTGGGNSPLHF | TGTGCCTGGACCGGGGGGGGAAATTCACCCCTCCACTTT
TRBJ1-1 | NA | TRBV28 | NA | CASIVGGSQNTEAFF | TGTGCCAGCATAGTGGGAGGGTCCCAGAACACTGAAGCTTTCTTT
TRBJ1-4 | TRBD1 | TRBV19 | NA | CASSRDRTTNEKLFF | TGTGCCAGTAGTAGGGACAGGACAACTAATGAAAAACTGTTTTTT
TRBJ2-7 | NA | TRBV4-1 | NA | CASSPGGVNTVYYEQYF | TGCGCCAGCAGCCCGGGCGGGGTGAACACAGTATACTACGAGCAGTACTTC
TRBJ1-3 | TRBD1 | TRBV4-1 | NA | CASSHPNQGDQRTIYF | TGCGCCAGCAGCCATCCTAATCAGGGGGACCAAAGAACCATATATTTT
TRBJ1-3 | NA | TRBV4-1 | few | CASSQDSGGSGNTIYF | TGCGCCAGCAGCCAAGATTCCGGAGGCTCTGGAAACACCATATATTTT
TRBJ1-1 | TRBD1 | TRBV24-1 | NA | CATRTGQNTEAFF | TGTGCCACTAGGACAGGACAGAACACTGAAGCTTTCTTT
TRBJ1-5 | NA | TRBV12-3/TRBV12-4 | NA | CASSLEGDQPQHF | TGTGCCAGCAGTTTAGAAGGGGATCAGCCCCAGCATTTT
TRBJ2-5 | NA | TRBV19 | NA | CASSVGSGGRETQYF | TGTGCCAGTAGTGTGGGATCCGGGGGACGGGAGACCCAGTACTTC
TRBJ1-6 | NA | TRBV30 | NA | CAWKHRDRGSPLHF | TGTGCCTGGAAGCACAGAGATAGGGGTTCACCCCTCCACTTT
TRBJ1-1 | NA | TRBV9 | NA | CASSRGTEAFF | TGTGCCAGCAGTCGGGGGACTGAAGCTTTCTTT
TRBJ2-1 | TRBD2 | TRBV4-1 | NA | CASSQDRLFSWRGALDEQFF | TGCGCCAGCAGCCAAGATAGACTGTTTTCTTGGCGGGGGGCGTTGGATGAGCAGTTCTTC
TRBJ1-2 | NA | TRBV7-2 | NA | CASSPGGSYGYTF | TGTGCCAGCAGCCCTGGGGGCAGCTATGGCTACACCTTC
TRBJ1-4 | TRBD1 | TRBV30 | few | CAWSADAGGEKLFF | TGTGCCTGGAGTGCGGATGCAGGGGGGGAAAAACTGTTTTTT
TRBJ1-2 | NA | TRBV12-3/TRBV12-4 | once | CASSYGVPGYTF | TGTGCCAGCAGTTACGGGGTGCCCGGCTACACCTTC
TRBJ1-6 | NA | TRBV15 | NA | CATSEPGDPLHF | TGTGCCACCAGCGAACCAGGGGATCCCCTCCACTTT
TRBJ1-2 | TRBD1 | TRBV29-1 | few | CSVATGQSYGYTF | TGCAGCGTTGCTACGGGACAGAGTTATGGCTACACCTTC
TRBJ1-2 | NA | TRBV14 | NA | CASSQVSVRGNYGYTF | TGTGCCAGCAGCCAAGTTTCAGTACGGGGAAACTATGGCTACACCTTC
TRBJ1-2 | NA | TRBV7-9 | NA | CASTSGTYGYTF | TGTGCCAGCACCTCGGGGACTTATGGCTACACCTTC
TRBJ2-1 | TRBD2 | TRBV14 | NA | CASSQTRRTSADEQFF | TGTGCCAGCAGCCAAACACGTAGGACTAGCGCTGATGAGCAGTTCTTC
TRBJ1-1 | NA | TRBV7-8 | once | CASSWGGNTEAFF | TGTGCCAGCAGCTGGGGGGGGAACACTGAAGCTTTCTTT